Listed below are T cell receptor beta chains from one sample, sequenced in a study of T cell responses to AZD1222 COVID-19 vaccine. Assay used: immunoSEQ multiplex PCR; TCRdb lists only in-frame clones, some missing. The data contain 150,000 to 200,000 clones, approximately 90% of them singletons. The material was peripheral blood, obtained 28 days after the second AZD1222 dose. Receptors originate from an adult who received the AZD1222 COVID-19 vaccine. Both conserved end residues are part of each CDR3. D genes are given only for firm matches. Only part of the rows carry a size: once, few, many, or a class if the clone is expanded.

clone size	D gene	J gene	V gene	CDR3 protein	CDR3 DNA
-	TRBD2	TRBJ2-1	TRBV5-1	CASSLGLAGGPYNEQFF	TGCGCCAGCAGCTTGGGGCTAGCGGGAGGGCCGTACAATGAGCAGTTCTTC
-	TRBD1	TRBJ1-2	TRBV29-1	CSVEDPRGGLGGYTF	TGCAGCGTTGAAGACCCCAGGGGGGGACTGGGTGGCTACACCTTC
-	TRBD1	TRBJ1-1	TRBV7-9	CALIRGQLSKGDTEAFF	TGTGCCCTCATTAGGGGACAGTTATCAAAAGGGGACACTGAAGCTTTCTTT
-	-	TRBJ2-1	TRBV2	CASQEGPYNEQFF	TGTGCAAGTCAGGAAGGGCCCTACAATGAGCAGTTCTTC
-	-	TRBJ1-4	TRBV28	CASSRGRRTNEKLFF	TGTGCCAGCAGCCGCGGACGGAGAACTAATGAAAAACTGTTTTTT
-	-	TRBJ2-3	TRBV9	CASARPHTDTQYF	TGTGCCAGCGCCCGACCCCACACAGATACGCAGTATTTT
-	-	TRBJ2-3	TRBV11-1	CASSRTTTDTQYF	TGTGCCAGCAGTAGGACAACCACAGATACGCAGTATTTT
-	TRBD2	TRBJ2-3	TRBV4-3	CASSRGTSGTDTQYF	TGCGCCAGCAGCCGCGGGACTAGCGGCACAGATACGCAGTATTTT
-	TRBD2	TRBJ2-1	TRBV6-2/TRBV6-3	CASSSSGRFYNEQFF	TGTGCCAGCAGTTCTAGCGGGAGGTTCTACAATGAGCAGTTCTTC
-	-	TRBJ2-6	TRBV28	CASSLFGRNSGANVLTF	TGTGCCAGCAGTTTATTCGGCCGCAACTCTGGGGCCAACGTCCTGACTTTC
once	-	TRBJ2-7	TRBV28	CASSLPPAGEYEQYF	TGTGCCAGCAGTCTACCACCGGCAGGGGAATACGAGCAGTACTTC
-	-	TRBJ2-2	TRBV9	CASSGTGTGELFF	TGTGCCAGCAGCGGTACAGGGACCGGGGAGCTGTTTTTT
-	TRBD2	TRBJ2-2	TRBV9	CASSVLAGDPGELFF	TGTGCCAGCAGCGTACTAGCGGGAGACCCTGGGGAGCTGTTTTTT
once	-	TRBJ1-3	TRBV5-1	CASSLGSKVGNTIYF	TGCGCCAGCAGCTTAGGGTCGAAAGTGGGAAACACCATATATTTT
-	TRBD1	TRBJ1-3	TRBV4-2	CASSPTPTGGYGNTIYF	TGTGCCAGCAGCCCTACTCCGACAGGGGGCTATGGAAACACCATATATTTT
-	-	TRBJ1-4	TRBV5-4	CASSFDSPTNEKLFF	TGTGCCAGCAGCTTCGACAGCCCAACTAATGAAAAACTGTTTTTT
-	TRBD2	TRBJ2-1	TRBV14	CASSPGLAGVRYNEQFF	TGTGCCAGCAGCCCCGGACTAGCGGGAGTTCGCTACAATGAGCAGTTCTTC
-	TRBD1	TRBJ1-2	TRBV6-5	CASSTGTGNYGYTF	TGTGCCAGCAGTACGGGGACAGGGAACTATGGCTACACCTTC
-	-	TRBJ2-7	TRBV2	CASSEASRVNYEQYF	TGTGCCAGCAGTGAAGCATCCAGGGTCAACTACGAGCAGTACTTC
few	-	TRBJ2-1	TRBV7-3	CASSLTIVGEQFF	TGTGCCAGCAGCCTGACTATTGTAGGCGAGCAGTTCTTC
-	-	TRBJ1-2	TRBV28	CASSLGDSYGYTF	TGTGCCAGCAGTTTGGGGGACTCTTATGGCTACACCTTC
-	-	TRBJ2-5	TRBV2	CASSGQPQETQYF	TGTGCCAGCAGTGGACAGCCCCAAGAGACCCAGTACTTC
-	-	TRBJ1-1	TRBV7-3	CASSLMVGHSMAGAFF	TGTGCCAGCAGTCTGATGGTCGGACACTCGATGGCAGGAGCTTTCTTT
-	TRBD1	TRBJ2-7	TRBV27	CASSLSDWDRTTGEQYF	TGTGCCAGCAGTTTATCGGACTGGGACAGGACGACGGGCGAGCAGTACTTC
-	TRBD1	TRBJ2-7	TRBV29-1	CSVQQGIYEQYF	TGCAGCGTTCAACAGGGGATCTACGAGCAGTACTTC
once	-	TRBJ2-5	TRBV7-2	CASSYQGMETQYF	TGTGCCAGCAGCTACCAGGGAATGGAGACCCAGTACTTC
-	-	TRBJ2-1	TRBV18	CASSPPGVAITYNEQFF	TGTGCCAGCTCACCGCCGGGGGTGGCGATAACCTACAATGAGCAGTTCTTC
once	-	TRBJ2-7	TRBV4-1	CASSQGQRSKANYEQYF	TGCGCCAGCAGCCAAGGACAGCGCTCAAAAGCAAACTACGAGCAGTACTTC
-	TRBD1	TRBJ1-5	TRBV6-2/TRBV6-3	CASSWTGNQPQHF	TGTGCCAGCAGTTGGACAGGGAATCAGCCCCAGCATTTT
-	TRBD1	TRBJ1-4	TRBV6-4	CARTDRGLEKLFF	TGTGCCAGGACTGACAGGGGGCTCGAAAAACTGTTTTTT
-	TRBD2	TRBJ2-7	TRBV29-1	CSVQTSLAYEQYF	TGCAGCGTCCAGACTAGCTTGGCCTACGAGCAGTACTTC
-	TRBD1	TRBJ2-7	TRBV29-1	CSAKPPGQSSYEQYF	TGCAGCGCAAAGCCCCCGGGACAGAGCTCCTACGAGCAGTACTTC
-	-	TRBJ2-4	TRBV9	CASSVAPGGAKNIQYF	TGTGCCAGCAGCGTAGCTCCCGGGGGCGCCAAAAACATTCAGTACTTC
-	-	TRBJ2-2	TRBV4-1	CASSQRVPSMNTGELFF	TGCGCCAGCAGCCAACGGGTTCCTTCCATGAACACCGGGGAGCTGTTTTTT
-	-	TRBJ2-1	TRBV27	CASSSELSSYNEQFF	TGTGCCAGCAGTTCTGAACTTTCATCCTACAATGAGCAGTTCTTC
-	TRBD1	TRBJ2-6	TRBV5-4	CASSEAGGFGANVLTF	TGTGCCAGCAGCGAGGCAGGGGGCTTCGGGGCCAACGTCCTGACTTTC
-	TRBD2	TRBJ2-1	TRBV29-1	CSVEVHGGAPYNEQFF	TGCAGCGTTGAAGTCCACGGGGGGGCACCCTACAATGAGCAGTTCTTC
once	TRBD2	TRBJ2-1	TRBV12-5	CASGLFPGLAGSEQFF	TGTGCTAGTGGTTTGTTTCCGGGACTAGCTGGCAGTGAGCAGTTCTTC
-	-	TRBJ2-5	TRBV18	CASSYQARDVETQYF	TGTGCCAGCTCGTACCAAGCTCGAGATGTAGAGACCCAGTACTTC
few	-	TRBJ2-7	TRBV3-1/TRBV3-2	CASRLGGEQYF	TGTGCCAGCAGGCTGGGGGGCGAGCAGTACTTC
-	TRBD2	TRBJ2-7	TRBV5-5	CASSLVGGGRAYEQYF	TGTGCCAGCAGCTTGGTCGGGGGCGGGAGGGCCTACGAGCAGTACTTC
-	-	TRBJ2-4	TRBV27	CASSNRDLKNIQYF	TGTGCCAGCAGTAACCGGGACTTGAAAAACATTCAGTACTTC
-	-	TRBJ2-7	TRBV27	CASTPGTATWSYEQYF	TGTGCCAGCACGCCGGGAACCGCAACCTGGTCCTACGAGCAGTACTTC
once	TRBD1	TRBJ2-3	TRBV24-1	CATSDWGTGRTDTQYF	TGTGCCACCAGTGATTGGGGGACAGGCCGCACAGATACGCAGTATTTT
-	TRBD2	TRBJ2-1	TRBV5-4	CASSLSGSSAYNEQFF	TGTGCCAGCAGCTTGAGCGGGAGTTCCGCCTACAATGAGCAGTTCTTC
-	TRBD2	TRBJ2-1	TRBV7-3	CASSPSALAGGLAYNEQFF	TGTGCCAGCAGCCCCTCTGCGCTAGCGGGGGGGTTGGCCTACAATGAGCAGTTCTTC
once	-	TRBJ1-2	TRBV28	CASSKNYGYTF	TGTGCCAGCAGCAAAAACTATGGCTACACCTTC
-	TRBD1	TRBJ1-5	TRBV7-2	CASSPWTGTPIAISPRHF	TGTGCCAGCAGCCCCTGGACAGGGACGCCGATAGCAATCAGCCCCAGGCATTTT
-	TRBD1	TRBJ2-7	TRBV19	CASSIVGQGAYEQYF	TGTGCCAGTAGTATAGTAGGACAGGGGGCTTACGAGCAGTACTTC
-	-	TRBJ2-7	TRBV5-1	CASSSRDGSYEQYF	TGCGCCAGCAGCTCCCGGGACGGTTCCTACGAGCAGTACTTC
-	-	TRBJ2-7	TRBV5-1	CASSLRDPYEQYF	TGCGCCAGCAGCTTGCGGGATCCCTACGAGCAGTACTTC
once	-	TRBJ1-2	TRBV4-2	CASSQVDDSYGYTF	TGTGCCAGCAGCCAAGTGGACGACTCATATGGCTACACCTTC